This TCR beta chain was captured by sequencing in a study of cytomegalovirus exposure and HLA in healthy donors. The PCR contained 60 Vbeta and 13 Jbeta primers. Using immunoSEQ multiplex PCR, the repertoire was profiled, and TCRdb retains in-frame clones only, with some absent. The table shows roughly 160,000 clones, with roughly 79% occurring only once. V was pared by 6 bases and J by 0 bases, with 12 bases between. This CDR3 has 15 residues. Germline V gene data show CDR1 as MDHEN and CDR2 as SYDVKM. This rearrangement joins TRBV28 to TRBJ1-5; possibly TRBD1 for D (5 bases). Specimen: PBMCs. This receptor was identified in a woman aged 50 to 60 in good health and CMV-seronegative. The CDR3 DNA reads as TGTGCCAGCAGACCCGGGGGTTATAGCAATCAGCCCCAGCATTTT. Its protein product is CASRPGGYSNQPQHF.